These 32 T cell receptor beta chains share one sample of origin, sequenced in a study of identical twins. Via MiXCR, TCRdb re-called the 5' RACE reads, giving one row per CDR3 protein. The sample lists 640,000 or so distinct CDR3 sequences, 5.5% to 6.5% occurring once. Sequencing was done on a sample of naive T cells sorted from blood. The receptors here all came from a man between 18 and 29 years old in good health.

DNA for the CDR3: TGCGCCAGCAGCCCGCTTGCGGGAGGGCGTCAGGCAGATACGCAGTATTTT. Its translation is CASSPLAGGRQADTQYF. The rearrangement links TRBV5-1 to TRBJ2-3; 9 bases fit TRBD2. The CDR3 is 17 amino acids. Losses at the gene ends were 4 bases for V and 4 bases for J; bases not matched to a gene: 13. Germline CDR1 reads SGHRS; CDR2 reads YFSETQ. Full variable domain (rest looked up from reference TRBV5-1 and TRBJ2-3): KAGVTQTPRYLIKTRGQQVTLSCSPISGHRSVSWYQQTPGQGLQFLFEYFSETQRNKGNFPGRFSGRQFSNSRSEMNVSTLELGDSALYLCASSPLAGGRQADTQYFGPGTRLTVL.

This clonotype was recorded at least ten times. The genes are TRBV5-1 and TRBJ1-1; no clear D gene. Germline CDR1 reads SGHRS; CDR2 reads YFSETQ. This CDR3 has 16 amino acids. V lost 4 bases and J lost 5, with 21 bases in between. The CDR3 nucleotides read TGCGCCAGCAGCCTATACGGACCGGGCGTTGGGACTGAAGCTTTCTTT. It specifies CASSLYGPGVGTEAFF.

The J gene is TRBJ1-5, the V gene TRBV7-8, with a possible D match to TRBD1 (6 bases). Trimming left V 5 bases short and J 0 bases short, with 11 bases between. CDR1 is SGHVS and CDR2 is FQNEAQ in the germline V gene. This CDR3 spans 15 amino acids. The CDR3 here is CASSRTVDSNQPQHF. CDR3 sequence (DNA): TGTGCCAGCAGCCGGACAGTTGATAGCAATCAGCCCCAGCATTTT.

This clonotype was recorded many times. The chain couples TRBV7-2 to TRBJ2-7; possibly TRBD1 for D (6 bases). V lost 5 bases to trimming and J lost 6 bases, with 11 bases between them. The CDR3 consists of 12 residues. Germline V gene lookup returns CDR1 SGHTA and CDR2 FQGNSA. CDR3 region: CASSPTGREQYF. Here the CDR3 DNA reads TGTGCCAGCAGCCCAACAGGGCGCGAGCAGTACTTC.

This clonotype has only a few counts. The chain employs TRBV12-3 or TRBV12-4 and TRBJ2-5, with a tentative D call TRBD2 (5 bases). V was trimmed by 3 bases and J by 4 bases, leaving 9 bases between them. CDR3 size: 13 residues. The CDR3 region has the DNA TGTGCCAGCAGTTTCCTTCGGGGAGAGACCCAGTACTTC. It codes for CASSFLRGETQYF.

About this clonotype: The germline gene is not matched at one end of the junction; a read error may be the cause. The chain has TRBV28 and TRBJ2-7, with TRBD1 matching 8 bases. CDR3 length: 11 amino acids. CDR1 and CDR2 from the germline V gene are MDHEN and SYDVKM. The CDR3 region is CACSYKGQASF. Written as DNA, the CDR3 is TGTGCCTGCAGTTACAAGGGACAGGCCTCATTC.

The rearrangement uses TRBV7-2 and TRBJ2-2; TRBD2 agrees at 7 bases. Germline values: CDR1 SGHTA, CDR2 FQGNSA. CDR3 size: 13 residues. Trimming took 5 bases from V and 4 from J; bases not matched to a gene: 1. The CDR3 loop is CASSGEGTGELFF. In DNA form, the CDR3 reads TGTGCCAGCAGCGGGGAGGGCACCGGGGAGCTGTTTTTT.

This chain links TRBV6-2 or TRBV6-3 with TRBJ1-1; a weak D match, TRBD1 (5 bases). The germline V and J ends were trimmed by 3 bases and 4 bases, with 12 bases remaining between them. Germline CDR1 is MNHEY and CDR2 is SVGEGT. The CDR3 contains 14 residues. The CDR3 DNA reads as TGTGCCAGCAGTTATCAGGGTACGGCCACTGAAGCTTTCTTT. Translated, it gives CASSYQGTATEAFF.

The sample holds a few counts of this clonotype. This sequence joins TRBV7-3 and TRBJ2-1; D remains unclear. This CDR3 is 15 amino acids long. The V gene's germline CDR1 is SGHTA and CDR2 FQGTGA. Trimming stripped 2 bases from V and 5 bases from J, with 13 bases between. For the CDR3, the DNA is TGTGCCAGCAGCTTACTGGCGGCTCCTCACAATGAGCAGTTCTTC. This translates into CASSLLAAPHNEQFF.

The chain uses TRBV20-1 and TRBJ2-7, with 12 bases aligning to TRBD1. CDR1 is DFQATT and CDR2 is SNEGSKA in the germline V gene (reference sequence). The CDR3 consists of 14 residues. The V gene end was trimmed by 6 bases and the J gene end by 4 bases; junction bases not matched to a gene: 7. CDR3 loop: CSALGTGGVYEQYF. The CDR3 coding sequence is TGCAGTGCGCTCGGGACAGGGGGCGTATACGAGCAGTACTTC.

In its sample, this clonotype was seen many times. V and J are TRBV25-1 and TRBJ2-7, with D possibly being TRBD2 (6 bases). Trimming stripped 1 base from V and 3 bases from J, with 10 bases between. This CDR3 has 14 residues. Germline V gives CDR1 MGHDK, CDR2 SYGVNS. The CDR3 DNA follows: TGTGCCAGCAGTGAATCCGGGGGTCACTACGAGCAGTACGTC. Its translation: CASSESGGHYEQYV.

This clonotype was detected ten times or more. The CDR3 bases are TGTGCCAGCAGCAAAGGGGACGGGACAGGGGTCCCCTACGAGCAGTACTTC. This sequence encodes CASSKGDGTGVPYEQYF. The gene calls are TRBV21-1 and TRBJ2-7; the D segment call TRBD1 is taken from the table without a DNA check. TRBV21-1 is reported as a pseudogene. The CDR3 consists of 17 residues.

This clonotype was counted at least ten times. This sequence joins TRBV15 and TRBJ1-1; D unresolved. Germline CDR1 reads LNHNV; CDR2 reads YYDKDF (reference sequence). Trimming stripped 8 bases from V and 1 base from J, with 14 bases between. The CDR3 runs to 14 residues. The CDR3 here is CATHSPSRNTEAFF. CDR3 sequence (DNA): TGTGCCACCCACTCCCCTAGCAGGAACACTGAAGCTTTCTTT.

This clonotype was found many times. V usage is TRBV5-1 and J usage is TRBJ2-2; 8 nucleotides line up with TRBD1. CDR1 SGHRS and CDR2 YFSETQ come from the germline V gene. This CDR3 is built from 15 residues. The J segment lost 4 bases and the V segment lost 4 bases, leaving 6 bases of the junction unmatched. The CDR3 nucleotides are TGCGCCAGCAGCCCGGACAGGGAAGGCACCGGGGAGCTGTTTTTT. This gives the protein CASSPDREGTGELFF. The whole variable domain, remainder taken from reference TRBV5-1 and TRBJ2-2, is KAGVTQTPRYLIKTRGQQVTLSCSPISGHRSVSWYQQTPGQGLQFLFEYFSETQRNKGNFPGRFSGRQFSNSRSEMNVSTLELGDSALYLCASSPDREGTGELFFGEGSRLTVL.

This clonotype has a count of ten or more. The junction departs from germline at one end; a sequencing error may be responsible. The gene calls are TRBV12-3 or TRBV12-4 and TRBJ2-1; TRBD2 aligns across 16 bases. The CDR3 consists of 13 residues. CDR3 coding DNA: TGTGCCAGCAGTTCGGGACTAGCGGGAGGGCCGCTCTTC. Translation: CASSSGLAGGPLF.

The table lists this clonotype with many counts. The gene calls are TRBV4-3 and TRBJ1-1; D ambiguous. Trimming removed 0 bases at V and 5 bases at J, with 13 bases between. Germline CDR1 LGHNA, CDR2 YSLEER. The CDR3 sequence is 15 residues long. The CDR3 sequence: CASSQDVPGGTEAFF. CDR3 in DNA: TGCGCCAGCAGCCAAGACGTGCCGGGCGGGACTGAAGCTTTCTTT.

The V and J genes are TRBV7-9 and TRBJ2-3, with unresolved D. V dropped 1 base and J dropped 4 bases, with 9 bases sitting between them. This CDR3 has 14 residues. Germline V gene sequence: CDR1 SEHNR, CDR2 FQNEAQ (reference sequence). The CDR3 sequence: CASSLEFRPDTQYF. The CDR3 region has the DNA TGTGCCAGCAGCTTAGAGTTCCGGCCAGATACGCAGTATTTT.

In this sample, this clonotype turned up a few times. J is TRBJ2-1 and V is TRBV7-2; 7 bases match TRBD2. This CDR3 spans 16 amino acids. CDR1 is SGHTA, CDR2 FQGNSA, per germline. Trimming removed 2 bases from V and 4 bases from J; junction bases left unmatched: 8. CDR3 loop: CASSLRLADTYNEQFF. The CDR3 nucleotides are TGTGCCAGCAGCTTACGACTAGCAGATACATACAATGAGCAGTTCTTC. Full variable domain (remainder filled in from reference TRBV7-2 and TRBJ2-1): GAGVSQSPSNKVTEKGKDVELRCDPISGHTALYWYRQSLGQGLEFLIYFQGNSAPDKSGLPSDRFSAERTGGSVSTLTIQRTQQEDSAVYLCASSLRLADTYNEQFFGPGTRLTVL.

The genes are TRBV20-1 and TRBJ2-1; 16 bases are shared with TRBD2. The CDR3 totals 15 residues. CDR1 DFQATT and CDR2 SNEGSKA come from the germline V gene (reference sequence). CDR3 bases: TGCACTCCCGGTGGGACTAGCGGGAGGGCCCATGAGCAGTTCTTC. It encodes CTPGGTSGRAHEQFF.

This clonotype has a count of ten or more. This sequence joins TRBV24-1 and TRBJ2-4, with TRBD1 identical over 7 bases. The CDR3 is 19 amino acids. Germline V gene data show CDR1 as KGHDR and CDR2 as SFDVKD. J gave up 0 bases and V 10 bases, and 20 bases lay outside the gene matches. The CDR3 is CATMTPGQNHCLAKNIQYF. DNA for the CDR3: TGTGCCACGATGACACCGGGACAGAACCACTGTCTAGCCAAAAACATTCAGTACTTC.

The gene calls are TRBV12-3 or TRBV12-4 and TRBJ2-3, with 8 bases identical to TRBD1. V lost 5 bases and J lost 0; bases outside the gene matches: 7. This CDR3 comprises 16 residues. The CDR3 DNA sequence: TGTGCCAGCAGTGGGTGGACAGGGAATAGCACAGATACGCAGTATTTT. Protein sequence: CASSGWTGNSTDTQYF.

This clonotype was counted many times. The CDR3, as DNA: TGTGCCAGCAGCTTAAGAGTTACTCAACCAGGGGAGCTGTTTTTT. Protein sequence: CASSLRVTQPGELFF. The V call is TRBV7-7, the J call TRBJ2-2, with D uncertain. Per the germline V gene, CDR1 is SSHAT and CDR2 is FNYEAQ (reference sequence). Trimming took off 2 bases at V and 8 bases at J, with 15 bases between the two ends. This CDR3 comprises 15 residues.

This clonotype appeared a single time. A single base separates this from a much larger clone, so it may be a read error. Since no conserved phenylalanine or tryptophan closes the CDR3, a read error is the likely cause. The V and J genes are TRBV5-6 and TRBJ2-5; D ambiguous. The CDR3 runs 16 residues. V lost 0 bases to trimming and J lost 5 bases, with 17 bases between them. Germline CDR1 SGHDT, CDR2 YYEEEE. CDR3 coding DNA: TGTGCCAGCAGCTTGGTCTCTTGGGGATCGAAGGAGACCCAGTACTCC. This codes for CASSLVSWGSKETQYS.

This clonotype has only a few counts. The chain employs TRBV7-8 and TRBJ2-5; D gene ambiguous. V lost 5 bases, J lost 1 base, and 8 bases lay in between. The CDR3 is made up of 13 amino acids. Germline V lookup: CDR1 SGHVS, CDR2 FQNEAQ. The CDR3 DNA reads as TGTGCCAGCAGCGCCCTACCCCAAGAGACCCAGTACTTC. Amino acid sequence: CASSALPQETQYF. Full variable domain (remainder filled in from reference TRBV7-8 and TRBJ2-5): GAGVSQSPRYKVAKRGQDVALRCDPISGHVSLFWYQQALGQGPEFLTYFQNEAQLDKSGLPSDRFFAERPEGSVSTLKIQRTQQEDSAVYLCASSALPQETQYFGPGTRLLVL.

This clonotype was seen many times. Here the CDR3 reads CASSLKAGGDYEQYF. The CDR3 DNA follows: TGTGCCAGCAGCTTAAAGGCAGGGGGGGATTACGAGCAGTACTTC. The J gene is TRBJ2-7, the V gene TRBV7-3, with D perhaps assigned TRBD1 or TRBD2 (7 bases each). Germline V gives CDR1 SGHTA, CDR2 FQGTGA. Trimming left V 1 base short and J 4 bases short, with 14 bases between. The CDR3 loop spans 15 amino acids. The whole variable domain, filled in from reference TRBV7-3 and TRBJ2-7, reads GAGVSQTPSNKVTEKGKYVELRCDPISGHTALYWYRQSLGQGPEFLIYFQGTGAADDSGLPNDRFFAVRPEGSVSTLKIQRTERGDSAVYLCASSLKAGGDYEQYFGPGTRLTVT.

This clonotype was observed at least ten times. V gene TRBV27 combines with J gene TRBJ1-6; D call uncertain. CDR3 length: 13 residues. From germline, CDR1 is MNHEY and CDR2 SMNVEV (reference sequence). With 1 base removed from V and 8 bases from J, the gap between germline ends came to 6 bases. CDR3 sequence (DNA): TGTGCCAGCAGTTTATTCGTGGATTCACCCCTCCACTTT. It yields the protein CASSLFVDSPLHF.

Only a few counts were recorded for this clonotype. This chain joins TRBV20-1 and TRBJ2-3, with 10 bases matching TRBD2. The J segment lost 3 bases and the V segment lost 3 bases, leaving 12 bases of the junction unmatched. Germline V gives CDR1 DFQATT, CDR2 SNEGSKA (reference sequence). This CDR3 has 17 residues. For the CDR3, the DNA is TGCAGTGCTAGTTCCCTAGCGGGAGCTTCGGGGACAGATACGCAGTATTTT. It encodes CSASSLAGASGTDTQYF.

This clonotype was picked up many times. The CDR3 coding sequence is TGTGCCAGCACCCCTGGGGCGGCCGGGGGGAACGAGCAGTACTTC. Translated, it gives CASTPGAAGGNEQYF. This chain links TRBV7-8 with TRBJ2-7, with 7 bases aligning to TRBD2. This CDR3 region has 15 residues. Losses at the gene ends were 7 bases for V and 5 bases for J; bases not matched to a gene: 14. In germline, CDR1 is SGHVS, CDR2 FQNEAQ.

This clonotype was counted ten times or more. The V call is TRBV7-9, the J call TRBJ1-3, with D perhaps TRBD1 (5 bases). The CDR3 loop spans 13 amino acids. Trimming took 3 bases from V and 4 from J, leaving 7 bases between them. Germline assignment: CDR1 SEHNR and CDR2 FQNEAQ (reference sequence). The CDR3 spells CASSFWDGNTIYF. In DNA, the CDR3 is TGTGCCAGCAGCTTCTGGGACGGAAACACCATATATTTT.

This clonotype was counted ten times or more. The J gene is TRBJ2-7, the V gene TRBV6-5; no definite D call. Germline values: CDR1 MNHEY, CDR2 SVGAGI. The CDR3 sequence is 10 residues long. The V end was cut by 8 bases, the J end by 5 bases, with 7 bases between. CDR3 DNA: TGTGCCAGCTTAGGCGACGAGCAGTACGTC. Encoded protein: CASLGDEQYV.

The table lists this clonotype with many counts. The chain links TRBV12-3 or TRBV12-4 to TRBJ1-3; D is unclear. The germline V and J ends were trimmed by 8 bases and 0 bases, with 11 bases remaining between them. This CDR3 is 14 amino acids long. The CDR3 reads CASHYWASGNTIYF. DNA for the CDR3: TGTGCCAGCCATTATTGGGCCTCTGGAAACACCATATATTTT.

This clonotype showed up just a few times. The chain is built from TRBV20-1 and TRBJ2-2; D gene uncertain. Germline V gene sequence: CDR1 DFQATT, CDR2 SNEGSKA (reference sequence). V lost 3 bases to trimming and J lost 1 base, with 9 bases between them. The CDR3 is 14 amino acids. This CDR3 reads CSASVPWNTGELFF. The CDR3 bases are TGCAGTGCTAGTGTCCCTTGGAACACCGGGGAGCTGTTTTTT.